The 31 T cell receptor beta chains below come from one sample, sequenced in a study of CD8+ T cells in alopecia areata. Following RNA extraction, reverse transcription yielded cDNA that acted as the sequencing template. Assay: immunoSEQ multiplex PCR; the TCRdb copy retains only in-frame clones and omits some. The data contain 150,000 to 160,000 clones, more than 45% of them singletons. This material consisted of CD8+ T cells sorted from blood, taken at week 0. These receptors were taken from a human donor with alopecia areata.

The rearrangement joins TRBV4-1 to TRBJ1-5, with TRBD1 as a possible D gene (6 bases). The germline V gene has CDR1 MGHRA and CDR2 YSYEKL. Trimming stripped 0 bases from V and 1 base from J, with 10 bases between. The CDR3 totals 16 residues. The CDR3 coding sequence is TGCGCCAGCAGCCAAGATATGGGGGCGAGCAATCAGCCCCAGCATTTT. Its translation is CASSQDMGASNQPQHF.

The J gene is TRBJ1-5, the V gene TRBV6-1; D is undetermined. V was cut by 1 base and J by 0 bases, with 10 bases left in between. Germline values: CDR1 MNHNS, CDR2 SASEGT. The CDR3 runs to 16 residues. CDR3 in DNA: TGTGCCAGCAGTGAAGATGTCTCGTATAGCAATCAGCCCCAGCATTTT. It codes for CASSEDVSYSNQPQHF.

The chain carries TRBV2 and TRBJ2-6; the D is unclear. The V gene lost 7 bases and the J gene lost 1 base, with 17 bases spanning the gap. Germline values: CDR1 SNHLY, CDR2 FYNNEI. The CDR3 consists of 17 residues. The CDR3 nucleotides are TGTGCCAGCAAACGGGTGCTCGGCCCATCTGGGGCCAACGTCCTGACTTTC. The encoded protein is CASKRVLGPSGANVLTF. Variable domain in full (rest from reference TRBV2 and TRBJ2-6): EPEVTQTPSHQVTQMGQEVILRCVPISNHLYFYWYRQILGQKVEFLVSFYNNEISEKSEIFDDQFSVERPDGSNFTLKIRSTKLEDSAMYFCASKRVLGPSGANVLTFGAGSRLTVL.

This clone was seen a handful of times. The chain uses TRBV19 and TRBJ1-1; TRBD1 agrees at 7 bases. Germline V CDR1 and CDR2: LNHDA, SQIVND (reference sequence). Losses at the gene ends were 6 bases for V and 1 base for J; bases not matched to a gene: 5. The CDR3 covers 14 residues. The CDR3 DNA follows: TGTGCCAGTAGCCTACAGGGGAGGAACACTGAAGCTTTCTTT. Translated: CASSLQGRNTEAFF.

The rearrangement links TRBV9 to TRBJ1-1; 8 bases agree with TRBD1. Germline V gene sequence: CDR1 SGDLS, CDR2 YYNGEE. Trimming removed 0 bases from V and 1 base from J; junction bases left unmatched: 2. CDR3 length: 15 amino acids. The CDR3 region has the DNA TGTGCCAGCAGCGTAGCGGACAGGGCGAACACTGAAGCTTTCTTT. Protein product: CASSVADRANTEAFF.

This clone was found a few times. CDR3 sequence reads: CASSLETGDYNEQFF. The CDR3 DNA reads as TGTGCCAGCAGCTTAGAGACGGGAGATTACAATGAGCAGTTCTTC. V gene TRBV13 combines with J gene TRBJ2-1; perhaps TRBD2 as D (6 bases). The CDR3 contains 15 residues. Germline assignment: CDR1 PRHDT and CDR2 FYEKMQ (reference sequence). Trimming stripped 1 base from V and 4 bases from J, with 11 bases between.

The chain is built from TRBV21-1 and TRBJ1-6; the table assigns TRBD1, which was not confirmed against the DNA. TRBV21-1 corresponds to a pseudogene. The length of the CDR3 is 14 residues. This CDR3 is CASPPGYPNSPLHF. The CDR3 DNA is TGTGCCAGCCCTCCAGGCTACCCGAATTCACCCCTCCACTTT.

A few counts support this clone. The V gene is TRBV4-3, the J gene TRBJ1-4, with D maybe TRBD1 (5 bases). Germline V gene sequence: CDR1 LGHNA, CDR2 YSLEER. Deletions cut 0 bases from V and 8 bases from J, with 16 bases between. The CDR3 runs 16 residues. The DNA for the CDR3 is TGCGCCAGCAGCCAAGAAGGGCAGGGAACGGGAGAAAAACTGTTTTTT. Protein sequence: CASSQEGQGTGEKLFF.

The chain joins TRBV5-6 to TRBJ2-5; 9 bases are shared with TRBD2. Germline CDR1 SGHDT, CDR2 YYEEEE. V lost 1 base to trimming and J lost 5 bases; unmatched junction nucleotides: 9. CDR3 size: 16 residues. The CDR3 sequence is CASSLSGGGAGETQYF. The CDR3 nucleotides are TGTGCCAGCAGCTTGTCCGGCGGGGGGGCCGGGGAGACCCAGTACTTC.

The V call is TRBV4-3, the J call TRBJ2-7; D unclear. The CDR3 is 14 amino acids. The germline gives CDR1 LGHNA, CDR2 YSLEER. The ends were cut back, 6 bases at V and 0 bases at J, with 12 bases in the middle. The CDR3 DNA follows: TGCGCCAGCAGACATGACTCAAGCTCCTACGAGCAGTACTTC. Translating it yields CASRHDSSSYEQYF.

V is TRBV7-3 and J is TRBJ2-7; 8 bases are a match to TRBD2. The V and J ends lost 5 bases and 1 base, in that order; junction bases with no gene match: 7. Looked up from germline, CDR1 is SGHTA and CDR2 is FQGTGA. CDR3 length: 15 amino acids. CDR3 sequence: CASSPDGGESYEQYF. The CDR3 bases are TGTGCCAGCAGCCCGGACGGGGGGGAGTCCTACGAGCAGTACTTC.

This clone was seen a few times. The chain carries TRBV28 and TRBJ1-5; no definite D call. Trimming cost V 3 bases and J 7 bases, with 7 bases left between them. Germline CDR1 is MDHEN and CDR2 is SYDVKM. CDR3 length: 12 amino acids. The CDR3 sequence: CASSFSRQPQHF. The CDR3 nucleotides are TGTGCCAGCAGTTTCTCCCGGCAGCCCCAGCATTTT.

The chain has TRBV27 and TRBJ2-3; a weak D match, TRBD2 (5 bases). Trimming took 7 bases from V and 6 from J, leaving 20 bases between them. This CDR3 is built from 15 residues. Germline CDR1 MNHEY, CDR2 SMNVEV (reference sequence). Here the CDR3 reads CASNTRGSTSDTQYF. The CDR3 nucleotides are TGTGCCAGCAACACTAGAGGGTCTACTTCGGATACGCAGTATTTT.

Only a few counts were recorded for this clone. The J gene is TRBJ2-7, the V gene TRBV30; D possibly uses TRBD1 or TRBD2 (5 bases each). This CDR3 comprises 15 residues. CDR1 and CDR2 (germline): GTSNPN, SVGIG (reference sequence). Trimming left V 1 base short and J 0 bases short, with 13 bases between. CDR3 residues: CAWSEGAGSSYEQYF. The CDR3, as DNA: TGTGCCTGGAGTGAAGGTGCAGGGAGCTCCTACGAGCAGTACTTC.

This chain links TRBV13 with TRBJ2-3; tentative D call: TRBD2 (5 bases). Germline V gene data show CDR1 as PRHDT and CDR2 as FYEKMQ (reference sequence). This CDR3 is 14 amino acids long. Trimming took 5 bases from V and 5 from J, leaving 14 bases between them. CDR3 DNA sequence: TGTGCCAGCAGCACCGTCACGGAGGTAGATACGCAGTATTTT. Protein product: CASSTVTEVDTQYF.

The chain carries TRBV29-1 and TRBJ2-7, with TRBD1 matching 9 bases. The CDR3 has 13 residues. The V gene's germline CDR1 is SQVTM and CDR2 ANQGSEA. The junction had 5 bases not matched to a gene; V was cut back by 5 bases and J by 3 bases. The CDR3 loop reads CSVPGDRVYEQYF. CDR3 bases: TGCAGCGTTCCGGGGGACAGGGTCTACGAGCAGTACTTC.

The rearrangement uses TRBV29-1 and TRBJ1-2; TRBD1 aligns across 10 bases. Per germline, CDR1 SQVTM and CDR2 ANQGSEA. The V segment lost 4 bases and the J segment 8 bases; nucleotides outside the gene matches: 16. This CDR3 is built from 16 residues. The CDR3 DNA reads as TGCAGCGTTGGGGGGCCCCGGGACAGGGGTGTGCAGGGCTACACCTTC. Translation: CSVGGPRDRGVQGYTF.

The sample holds a few counts of this clone. This rearrangement joins TRBV7-3 to TRBJ2-3; D tentatively fits TRBD1 or TRBD2 (5 bases each). Germline V lookup: CDR1 SGHTA, CDR2 FQGTGA. The CDR3 runs to 16 residues. Trimming took 5 bases from V and 2 from J, leaving 17 bases between them. CDR3 protein: CASSLMRDQDTDTQYF. The CDR3 DNA follows: TGTGCCAGCAGCCTCATGAGGGACCAAGACACAGATACGCAGTATTTT.

The chain employs TRBV2 and TRBJ2-5, with D maybe TRBD1 (5 bases). Germline V gene lookup returns CDR1 SNHLY and CDR2 FYNNEI. V was trimmed by 8 bases and J by 3 bases, leaving 13 bases between them. The CDR3 contains 13 residues. The CDR3 nucleotides read TGTGCCAGCGGCCCTGGGGCAAAAGAGACCCAGTACTTC. This codes for CASGPGAKETQYF.

The chain recombines TRBV5-1 with TRBJ1-6; D not certain. The CDR3 runs to 16 residues. Looked up from germline, CDR1 is SGHRS and CDR2 is YFSETQ. V lost 1 base, J lost 0 bases, and 8 bases lay in between. The CDR3 region is CASSLTRSSYNSPLHF. In DNA, the CDR3 is TGCGCCAGCAGCTTGACACGGAGCTCCTATAATTCACCCCTCCACTTT.

Only a few counts were recorded for this clone. The rearrangement joins TRBV30 to TRBJ1-2; D unresolved. The CDR3 runs 11 residues. Germline CDR1 is GTSNPN and CDR2 is SVGIG (reference sequence). The germline V and J ends were trimmed by 5 bases and 5 bases, with 9 bases remaining between them. The CDR3 is CAWAVSYGYTF. In nucleotides, the CDR3 is TGTGCCTGGGCCGTGAGTTATGGCTACACCTTC. Full variable domain (missing parts from reference TRBV30 and TRBJ1-2): SQTIHQWPATLVQPVGSPLSLECTVEGTSNPNLYWYRQAAGRGLQLLFYSVGIGQISSEVPQNLSASRPQDRQFILSSKKLLLSDSGFYLCAWAVSYGYTFGSGTRLTVV.

The rearrangement links TRBV4-3 to TRBJ2-1; 9 bases fit TRBD2. Germline values: CDR1 LGHNA, CDR2 YSLEER. The CDR3 contains 17 residues. With V trimmed by 1 base and J by 7 bases, 11 bases remained unmatched. The CDR3 nucleotides read TGCGCCAGCAGCCAAGGTCTGGCGGGGGGGCCGGGGAATGAGCAGTTCTTC. Translated, it gives CASSQGLAGGPGNEQFF.

V gene TRBV19 combines with J gene TRBJ1-6, with TRBD1 matching 7 bases. With 5 bases clipped from V and 6 bases from J, the junction kept 7 bases outside the gene matches. This CDR3 region has 15 residues. Germline loops: CDR1 LNHDA, CDR2 SQIVND (reference sequence). The CDR3 sequence: CASSYWDSFNSPLHF. For the CDR3, the DNA is TGTGCCAGTAGTTATTGGGACAGCTTTAATTCACCCCTCCACTTT.

The gene calls are TRBV6-1 and TRBJ1-6; D remains unclear. From germline, CDR1 is MNHNS and CDR2 SASEGT. The CDR3 totals 16 residues. Trimming left V 3 bases short and J 7 bases short, with 16 bases between. CDR3 loop: CASSEKPGGGNSPLHF. The CDR3 DNA reads TGTGCCAGCAGTGAGAAGCCGGGAGGAGGAAATTCACCCCTCCACTTT.

In its sample, this clone was seen a few times. This chain joins TRBV25-1 and TRBJ2-7, with 9 bases fitting TRBD1. CDR1 MGHDK and CDR2 SYGVNS come from the germline V gene. The CDR3 is 15 amino acids. Trimming at V came to 6 bases and at J to 0 bases, leaving 6 bases not matched to a gene. The CDR3 DNA reads as TGTGCCAGCAGGGCCTGGACAGGGGACTCCTACGAGCAGTACTTC. It encodes CASRAWTGDSYEQYF.

V gene TRBV6-6 combines with J gene TRBJ2-7; D could derive from TRBD1 or TRBD2 (6 bases each). Germline CDR1 reads MNHNY; CDR2 reads SVGAGI (reference sequence). V was pared by 3 bases and J by 1 base, with 16 bases between. This CDR3 contains 16 residues. CDR3: CASSYNPGAGSYEQYF. CDR3 DNA: TGTGCCAGCAGTTATAATCCGGGGGCAGGATCCTACGAGCAGTACTTC.

The rearrangement joins TRBV29-1 to TRBJ2-7; D uncertain. CDR1 SQVTM and CDR2 ANQGSEA come from the germline V gene. This CDR3 comprises 13 residues. V was trimmed by 7 bases and J by 3 bases, leaving 16 bases between them. The CDR3 bases are TGCAGCGCCGAAGGCGCAACGGGCTACGAGCAGTACTTC. Amino acids: CSAEGATGYEQYF.

The chain uses TRBV4-2 and TRBJ1-5, with TRBD1 matching over 8 bases. This CDR3 comprises 16 residues. J gave up 5 bases and V 2 bases, and 8 bases lay outside the gene matches. Germline V CDR1 and CDR2: LGHNA, YNFKEQ. DNA of the CDR3: TGTGCCAGCAGCCAACCCGGGACAGGCGGGTATCAGCCCCAGCATTTT. Translating it yields CASSQPGTGGYQPQHF.

The chain joins TRBV4-3 to TRBJ1-1; a possible D gene is TRBD1 (6 bases). The CDR3 spans 17 residues. Germline lookup yields CDR1 LGHNA and CDR2 YSLEER. Trimming removed 0 bases from V and 4 bases from J, with 18 bases in between. CDR3 in DNA: TGCGCCAGCAGCCAAGAGGACAGAAGTAGTCGCGTCACTGAAGCTTTCTTT. It codes for CASSQEDRSSRVTEAFF.

The DNA for the CDR3 is TGCAGCGGGACTGACAGATACGAGCAGTACTTC. Amino acid sequence: CSGTDRYEQYF. The V gene is TRBV29-1, the J gene TRBJ2-7; possibly TRBD1 or TRBD2 for D (5 bases each). CDR3 length: 11 residues. Germline CDR1 is SQVTM and CDR2 is ANQGSEA. V shed 7 bases and J shed 4 bases, with 11 bases lying between them.

This clone has only a few counts. V gene TRBV6-1 combines with J gene TRBJ2-7, with D maybe TRBD2 (6 bases). Germline CDR1 reads MNHNS; CDR2 reads SASEGT. The CDR3 is 14 residues long. The V end was cut by 1 base, the J end by 5 bases, with 12 bases between. The DNA of the CDR3 is TGTGCCAGCAGTGAAGAGGGCAGGGAGGACGAGCAGTACTTC. Its translation is CASSEEGREDEQYF.